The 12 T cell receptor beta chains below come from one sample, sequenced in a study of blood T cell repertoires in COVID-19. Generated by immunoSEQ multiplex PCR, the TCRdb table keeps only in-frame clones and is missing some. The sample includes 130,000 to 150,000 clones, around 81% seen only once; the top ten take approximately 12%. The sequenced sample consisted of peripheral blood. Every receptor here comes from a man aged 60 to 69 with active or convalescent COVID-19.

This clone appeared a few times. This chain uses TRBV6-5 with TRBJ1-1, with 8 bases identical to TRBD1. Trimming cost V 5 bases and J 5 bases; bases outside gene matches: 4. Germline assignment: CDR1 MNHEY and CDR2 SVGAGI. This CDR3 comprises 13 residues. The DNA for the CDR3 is TGTGCCAGCAGTAGGACAGGGTTTACTGAAGCTTTCTTT. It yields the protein CASSRTGFTEAFF.

In DNA, the CDR3 is TGTGCCAGCAGCTCCCCCGGGACTAGTAGGAATGAGCAGTTCTTC. Amino acids: CASSSPGTSRNEQFF. The chain recombines TRBV7-2 with TRBJ2-1, with 8 bases matching TRBD2. Germline-derived CDR1 and CDR2 are SGHTA and FQGNSA. J lost 7 bases, V lost 4 bases, and 9 bases had no gene match. The CDR3 loop spans 15 amino acids.

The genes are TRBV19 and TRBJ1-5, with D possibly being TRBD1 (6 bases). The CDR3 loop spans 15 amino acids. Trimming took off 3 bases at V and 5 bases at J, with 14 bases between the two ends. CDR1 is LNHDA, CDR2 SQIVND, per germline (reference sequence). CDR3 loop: CASSISWGPDQPQHF. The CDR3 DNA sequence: TGTGCCAGTAGTATTTCGTGGGGGCCAGATCAGCCCCAGCATTTT.

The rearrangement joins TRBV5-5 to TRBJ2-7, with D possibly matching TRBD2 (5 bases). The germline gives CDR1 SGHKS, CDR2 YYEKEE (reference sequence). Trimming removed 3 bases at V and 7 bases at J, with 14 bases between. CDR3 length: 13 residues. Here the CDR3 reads CASSSFGEREQYF. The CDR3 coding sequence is TGTGCCAGCAGCTCGTTCGGGGAGAGGGAGCAGTACTTC.

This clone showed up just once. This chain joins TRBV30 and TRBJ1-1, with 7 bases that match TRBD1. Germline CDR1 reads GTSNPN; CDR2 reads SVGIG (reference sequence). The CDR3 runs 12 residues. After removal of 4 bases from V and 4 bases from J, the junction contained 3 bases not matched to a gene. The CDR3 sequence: CAWNPGGTEAFF. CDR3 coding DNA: TGTGCCTGGAATCCAGGGGGCACTGAAGCTTTCTTT.

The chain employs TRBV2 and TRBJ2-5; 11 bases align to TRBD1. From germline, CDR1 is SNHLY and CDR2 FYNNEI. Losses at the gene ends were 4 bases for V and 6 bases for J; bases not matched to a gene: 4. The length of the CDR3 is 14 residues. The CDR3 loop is CASSGGTGGQTQYF. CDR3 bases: TGTGCCAGCAGTGGAGGGACAGGGGGACAGACCCAGTACTTC.

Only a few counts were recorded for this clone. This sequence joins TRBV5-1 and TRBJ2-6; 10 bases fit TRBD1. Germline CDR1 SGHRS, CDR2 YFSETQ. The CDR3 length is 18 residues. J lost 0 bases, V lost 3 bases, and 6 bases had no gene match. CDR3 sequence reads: CASSSGQGGHSGANVLTF. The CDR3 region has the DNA TGCGCCAGCAGCTCCGGACAGGGGGGGCACTCTGGGGCCAACGTCCTGACTTTC.

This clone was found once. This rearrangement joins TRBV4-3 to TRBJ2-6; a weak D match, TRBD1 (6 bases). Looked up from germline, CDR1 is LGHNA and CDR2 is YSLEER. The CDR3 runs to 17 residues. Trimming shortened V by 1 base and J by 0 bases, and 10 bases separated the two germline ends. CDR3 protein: CASSQALDSSGANVLTF. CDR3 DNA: TGCGCCAGCAGCCAAGCCCTGGACAGCTCTGGGGCCAACGTCCTGACTTTC.

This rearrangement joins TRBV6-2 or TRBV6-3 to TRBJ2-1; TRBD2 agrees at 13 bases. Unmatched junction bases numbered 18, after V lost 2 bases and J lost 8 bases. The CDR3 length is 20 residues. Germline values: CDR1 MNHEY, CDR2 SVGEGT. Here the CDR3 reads CASSYTSGTSGIVVIDEQFF. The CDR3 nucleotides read TGTGCCAGCAGTTACACATCCGGGACTAGCGGGATAGTAGTTATAGATGAGCAGTTCTTC.

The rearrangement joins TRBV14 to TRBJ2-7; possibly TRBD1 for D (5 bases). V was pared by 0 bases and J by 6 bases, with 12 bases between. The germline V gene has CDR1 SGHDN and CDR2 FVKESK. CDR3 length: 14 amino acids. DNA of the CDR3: TGTGCCAGCAGCCAAGAATTTGGCAGGGCCGAGCAGTACTTC. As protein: CASSQEFGRAEQYF.

For the CDR3, the DNA is TGTGCCAGTAGTATCGCAGGGCGGAAAGAGACCCAGTACTTC. Amino acid sequence: CASSIAGRKETQYF. J is TRBJ2-5 and V is TRBV19; possible D gene TRBD1, 5 bases. Trimming removed 3 bases from V and 3 bases from J, with 11 bases in between. CDR1 LNHDA and CDR2 SQIVND come from the germline V gene (reference sequence). The CDR3 is 14 residues long.

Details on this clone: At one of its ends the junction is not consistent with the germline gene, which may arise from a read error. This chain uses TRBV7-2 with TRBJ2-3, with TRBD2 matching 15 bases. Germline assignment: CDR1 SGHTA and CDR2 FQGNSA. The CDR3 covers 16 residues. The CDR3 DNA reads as TGTGCCAGCAGCTCCCAAGCCGGCGGACTAGCGGGAGGGGGTGTATTT. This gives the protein CASSSQAGGLAGGGVF.